This TCR beta chain derives from a study of regulatory T cells in long-lasting Graves disease. General study points: Persistent patients had more shared public clonotypes (about 2,700) than new patients (approximately 920). Newly diagnosed disease favored TRBV20-1 and TRBJ2-1 over persistent disease.

Arm-PCR of CDR3 regions and iRepertoire HTBI primers were the basis on which TCR beta libraries were built. TCRdb reprocessed the multiplex PCR reads via MiXCR and lists one record per CDR3 protein. The sample consists of 400,000 to 500,000 distinct CDR3 sequences, 12% to 15% of them appearing once. In regard to this clonotype: The antigen is undetermined. This clone may be a read error of a much larger clone one base away.

This CDR3 is built from 14 residues. Germline assignment: CDR1 SGHAT and CDR2 FQNNGV. V trimming: 7 bases; J trimming: 5 bases; junction bases outside the gene matches: 11. This sample's time point: newly diagnosed GD, antithyroid drugs for less than 3 months. Making the TCR library involved RNA that had been extracted from PBMCs. The sample also formed part of further work on T cells in Graves' hyperthyroidism and ophthalmopathy. That work adds: Primed by the HTBI set, a first-round RT-PCR was run on the TCR CDR3.

This chain joins TRBV11-2 and TRBJ2-7; TRBD2 aligns across 7 bases. The TCR comes from a woman aged 50 to 65 with Graves disease. The specimen comprised peripheral blood mononuclear cells (PBMCs), sampled at new diagnosis, from a patient treated with antithyroid drugs. CDR3 nucleotides: TGTGCCAGCATCGCTAGCGGTTTATCCCACGAGCAGTACTTC. This encodes CASIASGLSHEQYF.